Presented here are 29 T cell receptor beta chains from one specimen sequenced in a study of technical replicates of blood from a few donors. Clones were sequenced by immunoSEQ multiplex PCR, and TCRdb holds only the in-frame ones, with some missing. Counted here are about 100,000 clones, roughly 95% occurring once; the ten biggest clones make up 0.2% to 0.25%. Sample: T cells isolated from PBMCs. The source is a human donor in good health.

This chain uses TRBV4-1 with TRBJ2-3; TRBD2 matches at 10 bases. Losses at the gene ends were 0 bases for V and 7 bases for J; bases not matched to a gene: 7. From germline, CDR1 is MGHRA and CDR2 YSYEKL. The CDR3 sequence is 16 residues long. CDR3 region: CASSQEKRGGSNTQYF. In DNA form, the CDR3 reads TGCGCCAGCAGCCAAGAGAAGCGGGGGGGTTCAAATACGCAGTATTTT.

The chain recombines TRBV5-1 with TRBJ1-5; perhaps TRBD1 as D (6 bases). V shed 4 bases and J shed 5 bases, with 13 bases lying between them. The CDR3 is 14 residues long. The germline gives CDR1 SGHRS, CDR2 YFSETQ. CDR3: CASSPGQKDQPQHF. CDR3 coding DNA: TGCGCCAGCAGCCCCGGACAGAAAGATCAGCCCCAGCATTTT.

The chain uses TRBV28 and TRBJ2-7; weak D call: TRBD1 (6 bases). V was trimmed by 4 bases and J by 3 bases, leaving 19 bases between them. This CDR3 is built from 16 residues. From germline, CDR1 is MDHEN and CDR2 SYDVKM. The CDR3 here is CASSSTGGPRLYEQYF. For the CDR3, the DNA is TGTGCCAGCAGTTCGACAGGCGGTCCCCGACTCTACGAGCAGTACTTC.

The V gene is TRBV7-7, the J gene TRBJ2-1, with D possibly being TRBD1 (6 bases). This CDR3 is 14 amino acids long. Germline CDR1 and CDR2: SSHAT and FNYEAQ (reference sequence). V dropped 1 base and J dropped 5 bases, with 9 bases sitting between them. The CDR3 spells CASSLGTDDNEQFF. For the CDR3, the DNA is TGTGCCAGCAGCTTAGGGACAGACGACAATGAGCAGTTCTTC.

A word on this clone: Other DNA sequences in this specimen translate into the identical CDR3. CDR3 DNA sequence: TGTGCCAGCAGTCGACAGGGGGCTGAAGCTTTCTTT. The encoded protein is CASSRQGAEAFF. The chain recombines TRBV7-9 with TRBJ1-1, with 9 bases aligning to TRBD1. This CDR3 is built from 12 residues. V dropped 6 bases and J dropped 6; count of bases not matched to a gene: 2. Germline CDR1 and CDR2: SEHNR and FQNEAQ (reference sequence).

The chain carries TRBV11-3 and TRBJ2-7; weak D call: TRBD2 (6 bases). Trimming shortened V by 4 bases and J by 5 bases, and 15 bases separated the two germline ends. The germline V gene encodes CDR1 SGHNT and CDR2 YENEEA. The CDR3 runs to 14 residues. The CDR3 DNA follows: TGTGCCAGCAGCTGGGTGCCTCGGGGGAACGAGCAGTACTTC. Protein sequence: CASSWVPRGNEQYF.

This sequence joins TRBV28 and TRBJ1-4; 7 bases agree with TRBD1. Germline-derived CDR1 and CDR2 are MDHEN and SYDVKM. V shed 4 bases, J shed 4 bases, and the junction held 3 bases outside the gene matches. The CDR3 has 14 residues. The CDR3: CASSSGQFNEKLFF. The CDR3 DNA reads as TGTGCCAGCAGTTCGGGACAGTTTAATGAAAAACTGTTTTTT.

The CDR3: CASSFGLGQGYNEQFF. The DNA for the CDR3 is TGTGCCAGCAGCTTCGGATTAGGACAGGGCTACAATGAGCAGTTCTTC. The chain is built from TRBV11-3 and TRBJ2-1, with 8 bases fitting TRBD1. J gave up 3 bases and V 3 bases, and 7 bases lay outside the gene matches. Germline V lookup: CDR1 SGHNT, CDR2 YENEEA. This CDR3 comprises 16 residues.

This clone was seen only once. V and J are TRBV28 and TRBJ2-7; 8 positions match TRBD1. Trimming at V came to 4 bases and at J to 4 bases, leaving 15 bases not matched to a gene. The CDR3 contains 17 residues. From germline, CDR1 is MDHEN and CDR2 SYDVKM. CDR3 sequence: CASSSIGGTGRPYEQYF. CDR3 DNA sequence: TGTGCCAGCAGTTCAATCGGCGGGACAGGAAGGCCGTACGAGCAGTACTTC. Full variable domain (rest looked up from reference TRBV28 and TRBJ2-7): DVKVTQSSRYLVKRTGEKVFLECVQDMDHENMFWYRQDPGLGLRLIYFSYDVKMKEKGDIPEGYSVSREKKERFSLILESASTNQTSMYLCASSSIGGTGRPYEQYFGPGTRLTVT.

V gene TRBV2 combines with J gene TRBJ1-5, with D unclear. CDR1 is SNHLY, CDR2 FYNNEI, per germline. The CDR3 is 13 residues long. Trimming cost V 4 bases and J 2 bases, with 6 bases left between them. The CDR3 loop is CASSGGGNQPQHF. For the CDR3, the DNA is TGTGCCAGCAGTGGCGGGGGCAATCAGCCCCAGCATTTT.

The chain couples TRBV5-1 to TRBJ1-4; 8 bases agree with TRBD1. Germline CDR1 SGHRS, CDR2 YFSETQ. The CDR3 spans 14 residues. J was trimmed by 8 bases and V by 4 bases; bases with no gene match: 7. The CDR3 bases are TGCGCCAGCAGCATCGGGACAGGTAGCGAAAAACTGTTTTTT. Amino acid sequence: CASSIGTGSEKLFF.

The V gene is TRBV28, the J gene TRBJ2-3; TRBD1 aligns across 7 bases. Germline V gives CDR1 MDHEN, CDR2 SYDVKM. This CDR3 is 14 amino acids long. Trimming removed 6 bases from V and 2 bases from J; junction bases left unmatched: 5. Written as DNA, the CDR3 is TGTGCCAGCAGATCGACAGGGCTCACAGATACGCAGTATTTT. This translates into CASRSTGLTDTQYF.

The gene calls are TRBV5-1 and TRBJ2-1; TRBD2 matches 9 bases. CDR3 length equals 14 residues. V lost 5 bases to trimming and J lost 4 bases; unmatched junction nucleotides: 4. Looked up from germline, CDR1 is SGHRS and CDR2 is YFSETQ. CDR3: CASRASGTYNEQFF. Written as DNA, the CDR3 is TGCGCCAGCAGGGCTAGCGGGACATACAATGAGCAGTTCTTC.

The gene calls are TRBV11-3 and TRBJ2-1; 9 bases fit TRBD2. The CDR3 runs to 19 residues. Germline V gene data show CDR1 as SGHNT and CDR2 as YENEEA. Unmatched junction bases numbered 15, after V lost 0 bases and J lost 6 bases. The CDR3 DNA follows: TGTGCCAGCAGCTTAGATGGGTCATGGCGGGGGGGCCCCGTCAATGAGCAGTTCTTC. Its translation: CASSLDGSWRGGPVNEQFF.

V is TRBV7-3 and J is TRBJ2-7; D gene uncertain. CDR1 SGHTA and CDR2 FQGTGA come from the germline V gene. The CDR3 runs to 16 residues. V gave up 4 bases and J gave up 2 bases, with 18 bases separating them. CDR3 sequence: CASSSPERTHPYEQYF. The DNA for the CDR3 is TGTGCCAGCAGCTCCCCCGAGCGAACCCATCCCTACGAGCAGTACTTC.

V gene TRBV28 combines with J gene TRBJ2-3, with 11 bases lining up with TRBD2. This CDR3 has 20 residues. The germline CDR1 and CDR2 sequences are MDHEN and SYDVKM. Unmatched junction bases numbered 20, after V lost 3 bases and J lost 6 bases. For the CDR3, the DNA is TGTGCCAGCAGTTTCAGGAGACTAGCGGGAACAACTCTAGGTTGGGATACGCAGTATTTT. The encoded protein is CASSFRRLAGTTLGWDTQYF.

This CDR3 reads CASSLDVAGITGELFF. The CDR3 DNA reads TGTGCCAGCAGCTTAGACGTAGCGGGGATCACCGGGGAGCTGTTTTTT. V is TRBV11-2 and J is TRBJ2-2; 8 bases agree with TRBD2. Germline V gene data show CDR1 as SGHAT and CDR2 as FQNNGV. The ends lost 0 bases at V and 4 bases at J; junction bases unmatched: 4. This CDR3 region has 16 residues.

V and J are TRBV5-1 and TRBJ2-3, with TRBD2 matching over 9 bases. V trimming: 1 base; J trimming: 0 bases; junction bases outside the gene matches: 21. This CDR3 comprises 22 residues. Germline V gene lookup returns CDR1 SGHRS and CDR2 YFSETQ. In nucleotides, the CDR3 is TGCGCCAGCAGCTTGTTCCCCCTTATTAGCGGGAGTGGGCTCACTAGCACAGATACGCAGTATTTT. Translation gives CASSLFPLISGSGLTSTDTQYF.

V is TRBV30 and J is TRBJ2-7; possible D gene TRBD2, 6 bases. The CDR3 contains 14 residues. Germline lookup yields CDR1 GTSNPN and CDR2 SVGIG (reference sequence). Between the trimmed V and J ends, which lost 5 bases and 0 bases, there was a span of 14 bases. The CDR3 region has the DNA TGTGCCTGGGCCGGGACTGAGAACTCCTACGAGCAGTACTTC. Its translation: CAWAGTENSYEQYF.

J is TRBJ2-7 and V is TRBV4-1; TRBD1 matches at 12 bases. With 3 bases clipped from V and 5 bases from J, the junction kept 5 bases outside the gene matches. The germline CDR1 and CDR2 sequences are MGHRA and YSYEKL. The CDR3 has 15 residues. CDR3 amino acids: CASSHPGQGANEQYF. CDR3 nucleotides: TGCGCCAGCAGCCATCCGGGACAGGGGGCCAACGAGCAGTACTTC.

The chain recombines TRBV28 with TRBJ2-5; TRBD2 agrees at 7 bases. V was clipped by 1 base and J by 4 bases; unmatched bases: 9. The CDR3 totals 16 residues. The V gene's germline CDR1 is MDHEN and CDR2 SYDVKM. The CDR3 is CASSLFAGAVGETQYF. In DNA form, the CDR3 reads TGTGCCAGCAGTTTATTCGCGGGAGCGGTAGGAGAGACCCAGTACTTC.

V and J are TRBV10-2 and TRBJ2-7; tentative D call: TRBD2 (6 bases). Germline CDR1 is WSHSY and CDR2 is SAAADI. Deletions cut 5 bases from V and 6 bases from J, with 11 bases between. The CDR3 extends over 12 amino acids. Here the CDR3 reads CASSLAPIEQYF. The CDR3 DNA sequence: TGCGCCAGCAGTCTAGCGCCCATCGAGCAGTACTTC.

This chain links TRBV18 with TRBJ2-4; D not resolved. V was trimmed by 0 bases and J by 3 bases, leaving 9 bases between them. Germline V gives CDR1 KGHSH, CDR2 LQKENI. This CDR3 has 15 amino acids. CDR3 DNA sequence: TGTGCCAGCTCACCACCCACAGATGTCAAAAACATTCAGTACTTC. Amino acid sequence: CASSPPTDVKNIQYF.

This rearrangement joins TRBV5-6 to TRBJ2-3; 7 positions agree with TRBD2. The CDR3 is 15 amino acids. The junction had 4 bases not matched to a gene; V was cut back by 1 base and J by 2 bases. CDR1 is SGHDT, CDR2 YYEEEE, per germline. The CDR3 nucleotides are TGTGCCAGCAGCTTGATGGGAGGGCCCACAGATACGCAGTATTTT. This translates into CASSLMGGPTDTQYF.

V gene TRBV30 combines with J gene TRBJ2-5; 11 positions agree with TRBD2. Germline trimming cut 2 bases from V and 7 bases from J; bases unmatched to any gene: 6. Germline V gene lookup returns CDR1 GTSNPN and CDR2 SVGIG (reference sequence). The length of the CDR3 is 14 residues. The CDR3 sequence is CAWSRTSGGGTQYF. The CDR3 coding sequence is TGTGCCTGGAGTCGAACTAGCGGGGGAGGGACCCAGTACTTC.

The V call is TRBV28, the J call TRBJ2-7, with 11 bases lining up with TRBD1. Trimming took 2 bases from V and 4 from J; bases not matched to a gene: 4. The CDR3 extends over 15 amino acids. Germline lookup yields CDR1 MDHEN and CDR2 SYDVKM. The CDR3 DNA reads TGTGCCAGCAGTTTACTGGACAGGGGGCAATACGAGCAGTACTTC. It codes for CASSLLDRGQYEQYF.

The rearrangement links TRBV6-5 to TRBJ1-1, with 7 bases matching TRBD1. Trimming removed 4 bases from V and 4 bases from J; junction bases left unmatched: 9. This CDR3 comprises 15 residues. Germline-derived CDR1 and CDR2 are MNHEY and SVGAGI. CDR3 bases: TGTGCCAGCAGTTCCTTAGACAGGGTCGGCACTGAAGCTTTCTTT. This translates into CASSSLDRVGTEAFF.

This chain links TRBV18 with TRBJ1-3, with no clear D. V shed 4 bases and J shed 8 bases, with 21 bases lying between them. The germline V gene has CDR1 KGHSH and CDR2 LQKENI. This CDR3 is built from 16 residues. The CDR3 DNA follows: TGTGCCAGCTCACTTTTCCCGGAGGTGACTCTAGACACCATATATTTT. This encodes CASSLFPEVTLDTIYF.

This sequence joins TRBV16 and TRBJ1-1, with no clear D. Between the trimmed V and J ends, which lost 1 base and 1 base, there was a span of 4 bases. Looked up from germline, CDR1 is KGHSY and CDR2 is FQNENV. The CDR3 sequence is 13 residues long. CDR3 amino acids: CASSQYQNTEAFF. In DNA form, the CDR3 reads TGTGCCAGCAGCCAATATCAGAACACTGAAGCTTTCTTT.